This T cell receptor beta chain is drawn from a study of glioma-infiltrating T cells. Germline values: CDR1 MNHEY, CDR2 SVGEGT. The CDR3 runs to 13 residues. V dropped 10 bases and J dropped 5 bases, with 17 bases sitting between them. Worth noting for this clonotype: A much larger clone sits a single nucleotide away, making a read error possible.

The iRepertoire nested amplicon-rescue multiplex PCR amplified TCR alpha and beta CDR3s from RNA. One-step reverse transcription and amplification started from approximately 100-400 ng of tissue mRNA or PBMC total RNA. Using its own MiXCR run on the multiplex PCR reads, TCRdb lists one record per CDR3 protein. This table has about 99,000 distinct CDR3 sequences, around 31% appearing once. Source material: glioma tissue, nonneoplastic brain tissue, or PBMCs (not recorded which). This TCR derives from a human donor with low-grade glioma or glioblastoma, undergoing nonglioma brain surgery, or in good health (not recorded which). This chain links TRBV6-2 or TRBV6-3 with TRBJ1-1; a possible D gene is TRBD1 (5 bases). This CDR3 is CAIREQVKTEAFF. CDR3 sequence (DNA): TGTGCCATCAGAGAACAGGTTAAAACTGAAGCTTTCTTT.